A single sample gave rise to the 8 T cell receptor beta chains below, sequenced in a study of blood T cell repertoires in COVID-19. Repertoires were generated with immunoSEQ multiplex PCR, while TCRdb's copy carries only in-frame clones and drops some. The sample has 150,000 to 250,000 clones, approximately 90% seen once. The sequenced sample consisted of PBMCs or T cells enriched from blood (not recorded which). These receptors were collected from a woman in her twenties or thirties who had recovered from COVID-19.

The chain links TRBV5-1 to TRBJ1-1, with TRBD1 as a possible D gene (6 bases). This CDR3 has 14 residues. The germline V and J ends were trimmed by 4 bases and 1 base, with 11 bases remaining between them. CDR1 and CDR2 from the germline V gene are SGHRS and YFSETQ. CDR3: CASSRRTANTEAFF. CDR3 DNA: TGCGCCAGCAGCCGCCGGACAGCGAACACTGAAGCTTTCTTT.

The chain uses TRBV29-1 and TRBJ1-1; a weak D match, TRBD1 (5 bases). Trimming stripped 3 bases from V and 5 bases from J, with 10 bases between. The CDR3 sequence is 12 residues long. The germline V gene encodes CDR1 SQVTM and CDR2 ANQGSEA. The CDR3 loop is CSVDRAGTEAFF. The CDR3 bases are TGCAGCGTTGACAGGGCAGGGACTGAAGCTTTCTTT.

This chain links TRBV9 with TRBJ1-2; 7 nucleotides line up with TRBD1. Germline trimming cut 4 bases from V and 10 bases from J; bases unmatched to any gene: 13. From germline, CDR1 is SGDLS and CDR2 YYNGEE. This CDR3 has 14 amino acids. DNA of the CDR3: TGTGCCAGCAGCCCAAGACCGGGGCAGGGGGACTACACCTTC. This sequence encodes CASSPRPGQGDYTF.

The count of this clone is one. This sequence joins TRBV3-1 (or the pseudogene TRBV3-2) and TRBJ1-2, with 8 bases aligning to TRBD1. The ends lost 0 bases at V and 4 bases at J; junction bases unmatched: 4. Per germline, CDR1 LGHDT and CDR2 YNNKEL (reference sequence). This CDR3 spans 15 amino acids. The CDR3 loop is CASSQDLTGGYGYTF. Written as DNA, the CDR3 is TGTGCCAGCAGCCAAGACTTAACAGGGGGCTATGGCTACACCTTC.

The chain couples TRBV7-9 to TRBJ1-2; TRBD1 matches at 7 bases. Germline V gene lookup returns CDR1 SEHNR and CDR2 FQNEAQ (reference sequence). With V trimmed by 5 bases and J by 5 bases, 8 bases remained unmatched. The CDR3 contains 14 residues. The DNA of the CDR3 is TGTGCCAGCAGCGTCCCGGGACAGACATATGGCTACACCTTC. Translated, it gives CASSVPGQTYGYTF.

This clone was recorded only once. This sequence joins TRBV11-3 and TRBJ2-2; 7 positions agree with TRBD2. The CDR3 is made up of 14 amino acids. The V and J ends lost 6 bases and 3 bases, in that order; junction bases with no gene match: 4. CDR1 and CDR2 (germline): SGHNT, YENEEA. The CDR3: CASSGGGDTGELFF. The DNA for the CDR3 is TGTGCCAGCAGTGGCGGGGGTGACACCGGGGAGCTGTTTTTT.

This rearrangement joins TRBV7-2 to TRBJ1-6; TRBD1 is a possible D gene (6 bases). Between the trimmed V and J ends, which lost 2 bases and 9 bases, there was a span of 17 bases. Germline loops: CDR1 SGHTA, CDR2 FQGNSA. The CDR3 sequence is 16 residues long. The CDR3 DNA reads as TGTGCCAGCAGCTTATACGGGACACAGTTTAGTTCACCCCTCCACTTT. This gives the protein CASSLYGTQFSSPLHF. The whole variable domain, filled in from reference TRBV7-2 and TRBJ1-6, reads GAGVSQSPSNKVTEKGKDVELRCDPISGHTALYWYRQSLGQGLEFLIYFQGNSAPDKSGLPSDRFSAERTGGSVSTLTIQRTQQEDSAVYLCASSLYGTQFSSPLHFGNGTRLTVT.

The rearrangement uses TRBV6-5 and TRBJ1-1; 9 bases are shared with TRBD1. After removal of 0 bases from V and 10 bases from J, the junction contained 3 bases not matched to a gene. Germline V gene lookup returns CDR1 MNHEY and CDR2 SVGAGI. The CDR3 sequence is 13 residues long. The CDR3 sequence is CASSYSDRGGAFF. The CDR3 DNA reads as TGTGCCAGCAGTTACTCGGACAGGGGAGGAGCTTTCTTT.